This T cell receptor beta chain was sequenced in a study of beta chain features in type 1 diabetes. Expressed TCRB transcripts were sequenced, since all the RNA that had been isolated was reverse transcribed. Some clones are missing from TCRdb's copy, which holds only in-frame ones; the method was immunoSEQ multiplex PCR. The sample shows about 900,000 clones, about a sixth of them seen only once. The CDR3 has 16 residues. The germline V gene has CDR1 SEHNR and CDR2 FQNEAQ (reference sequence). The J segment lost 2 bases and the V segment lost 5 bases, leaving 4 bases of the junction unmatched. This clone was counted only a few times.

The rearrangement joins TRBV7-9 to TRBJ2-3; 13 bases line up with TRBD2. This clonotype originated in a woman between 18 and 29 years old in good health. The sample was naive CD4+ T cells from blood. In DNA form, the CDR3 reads TGTGCCAGCAGCCTGGGACTAGCGGGATACACAGATACGCAGTATTTT. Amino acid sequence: CASSLGLAGYTDTQYF.